What follows are 20 T cell receptor beta chains derived from one specimen sequenced in a study of blood T cell repertoires in COVID-19. The repertoire was sequenced with immunoSEQ multiplex PCR; TCRdb's copy has only in-frame clones and lacks some. The sample lists under 130,000 clones, approximately 76% occurring once. The sample was peripheral blood. All receptors come from a woman aged 65 to 85 with acute or convalescent COVID-19.

This clone came up once. The chain links TRBV10-3 to TRBJ2-3, with TRBD1 identical over 8 bases. Per the germline V gene, CDR1 is ENHRY and CDR2 is SYGVKD. The V and J ends lost 8 bases and 3 bases, in that order; junction bases with no gene match: 7. The CDR3 totals 14 residues. The CDR3, as DNA: TGTGCCATCCAGCCGACAGGGGATACAGATACGCAGTATTTT. Protein: CAIQPTGDTDTQYF.

V gene TRBV4-3 combines with J gene TRBJ2-5, with 7 bases identical to TRBD2. V was pared by 3 bases and J by 2 bases, with 0 bases of the junction left unmatched. This CDR3 contains 13 residues. Germline V gene sequence: CDR1 LGHNA, CDR2 YSLEER. CDR3: CASSQRGQETQYF. CDR3 sequence (DNA): TGCGCCAGCAGCCAGCGGGGGCAAGAGACCCAGTACTTC.

This chain links TRBV7-7 with TRBJ2-2; maybe TRBD1 (6 bases). CDR1 is SSHAT and CDR2 is FNYEAQ in the germline V gene (reference sequence). The V and J ends lost 6 bases and 4 bases respectively, with 9 bases between them. CDR3 length equals 13 residues. CDR3 in amino acids: CASRAGVTGELFF. The CDR3, as DNA: TGTGCCAGCAGAGCAGGGGTCACCGGGGAGCTGTTTTTT. The full variable domain, completed using reference TRBV7-7 and TRBJ2-2, is GAGVSQSPRYKVTKRGQDVTLRCDPISSHATLYWYQQALGQGPEFLTYFNYEAQPDKSGLPSDRFSAERPEGSISTLTIQRTEQRDSAMYRCASRAGVTGELFFGEGSRLTVL.

The V gene is TRBV11-3, the J gene TRBJ2-2, with a tentative D call TRBD1 (5 bases). The V end was cut by 1 base, the J end by 3 bases, with 6 bases between. This CDR3 has 14 residues. Germline CDR1 SGHNT, CDR2 YENEEA. The CDR3 loop reads CASSLGTHTGELFF. Written as DNA, the CDR3 is TGTGCCAGCAGCTTAGGGACACACACCGGGGAGCTGTTTTTT.

The chain joins TRBV7-2 to TRBJ2-7, with D perhaps matching TRBD2 (7 bases). V gave up 1 base and J gave up 5 bases, with 12 bases separating them. This CDR3 contains 14 residues. Germline V gene data show CDR1 as SGHTA and CDR2 as FQGNSA. The CDR3 protein is CASSLGGGKHEQYF. CDR3 DNA: TGTGCCAGCAGCTTAGGCGGGGGCAAGCACGAGCAGTACTTC.

The chain links TRBV7-9 to TRBJ2-5, with a weak D call TRBD2 (6 bases). V was pared by 5 bases and J by 5 bases, with 15 bases between. This CDR3 has 14 residues. Germline V CDR1 and CDR2: SEHNR, FQNEAQ (reference sequence). CDR3 in DNA: TGTGCCAGCAGCAAAACGAGGGAGGAGGAGACCCAGTACTTC. Its protein product is CASSKTREEETQYF.

The rearrangement joins TRBV6-1 to TRBJ1-2; possibly TRBD1 for D (6 bases). Trimming cost V 1 base and J 5 bases, with 23 bases left between them. CDR3 length: 18 amino acids. Per the germline V gene, CDR1 is MNHNS and CDR2 is SASEGT. The DNA of the CDR3 is TGTGCCAGCAGTGAAGTATTGGGCTTGTGGGGGCCCTCATATGGCTACACCTTC. Protein product: CASSEVLGLWGPSYGYTF.

This clone was counted once. The rearrangement links TRBV13 to TRBJ2-7; TRBD1 is a possible D gene (7 bases). Deletions cut 5 bases from V and 2 bases from J, with 16 bases between. Germline-derived CDR1 and CDR2 are PRHDT and FYEKMQ (reference sequence). There are 15 residues in the CDR3. In DNA, the CDR3 is TGTGCCAGCAGCGCAGCAGGGGGAGGCGCCTACGAGCAGTACTTC. This gives the protein CASSAAGGGAYEQYF.

The J gene is TRBJ1-2, the V gene TRBV10-3; 8 bases map to TRBD1. Trimming removed 5 bases from V and 6 bases from J; junction bases left unmatched: 8. CDR3 size: 14 residues. CDR1 and CDR2 from the germline V gene are ENHRY and SYGVKD. The CDR3 DNA sequence: TGTGCCATCAGTTACGACAGGGGCGGGAATGGCTACACCTTC. Its protein product is CAISYDRGGNGYTF.

The chain joins TRBV5-6 to TRBJ1-2; D not certain. CDR1 is SGHDT, CDR2 YYEEEE, per germline. The CDR3 has 14 amino acids. Trimming removed 0 bases from V and 4 bases from J, with 10 bases in between. The CDR3 reads CASSLGRDLYGYTF. CDR3 nucleotide sequence: TGTGCCAGCAGCTTGGGGAGAGACCTCTATGGCTACACCTTC.

Here the CDR3 reads CASGLGRDTEAFF. The CDR3 bases are TGTGCTAGTGGTTTGGGGAGGGACACTGAAGCTTTCTTT. The chain uses TRBV12-5 and TRBJ1-1; D not resolved. Germline V gene sequence: CDR1 LGHNT, CDR2 FRNRAP. The CDR3 extends over 13 amino acids. Between the trimmed V and J ends, which lost 1 base and 3 bases, there was a span of 6 bases.

CDR3 region: CASSSPAGRPLTINEQFF. CDR3 sequence (DNA): TGCGCCAGCAGCTCGCCCGCCGGCAGGCCCCTAACCATCAATGAGCAGTTCTTC. J is TRBJ2-1 and V is TRBV5-1; the D is unclear. Between the trimmed V and J ends, which lost 3 bases and 6 bases, there was a span of 25 bases. The germline CDR1 and CDR2 sequences are SGHRS and YFSETQ. CDR3 length: 18 residues.

The V call is TRBV2, the J call TRBJ1-1, with a possible D match to TRBD1 (5 bases). CDR3 length equals 14 residues. With 6 bases removed from V and 6 bases from J, the gap between germline ends came to 17 bases. Germline CDR1 SNHLY, CDR2 FYNNEI. DNA of the CDR3: TGTGCCAGCAGAGAACGCAGGGTCCCCCCTGAAGCTTTCTTT. Its translation: CASRERRVPPEAFF.

This clone has a handful of counts. The V and J genes are TRBV6-6 and TRBJ1-2; D remains ambiguous. Germline CDR1 reads MNHNY; CDR2 reads SVGAGI (reference sequence). This CDR3 spans 13 amino acids. The germline V and J ends were trimmed by 4 bases and 5 bases, with 11 bases remaining between them. The CDR3 nucleotides are TGTGCCAGCAGTTTCGATGGGGAGTATGGCTACACCTTC. This sequence encodes CASSFDGEYGYTF.

To note about this clone: The sample contains more than one DNA sequence encoding this CDR3. V gene TRBV3-1 (or the pseudogene TRBV3-2) combines with J gene TRBJ1-5, with no clear D. Per the germline V gene, CDR1 is LGHDT and CDR2 is YNNKEL (reference sequence). CDR3 length: 13 residues. Trimming removed 1 base at V and 4 bases at J, with 5 bases between. The CDR3 here is CASSQGDNQPQHF. CDR3 nucleotide sequence: TGTGCCAGCAGCCAAGGCGATAATCAGCCCCAGCATTTT.

This CDR3 is CASSMRVSTDTQYF. The CDR3 nucleotides read TGTGCCAGCAGTATGAGGGTCTCGACAGATACGCAGTATTTT. The V gene is TRBV5-6, the J gene TRBJ2-3; tentatively, D is TRBD2 (5 bases). The CDR3 runs to 14 residues. Trimming cost V 5 bases and J 3 bases, with 13 bases left between them. CDR1 is SGHDT, CDR2 YYEEEE, per germline.

In this sample, this clone turned up many times. DNA for the CDR3: TGTGCCATCAGCCGGGACAGGGCCAACGAGCAGTACTTC. This translates into CAISRDRANEQYF. V usage is TRBV10-3 and J usage is TRBJ2-7; 9 nucleotides match TRBD1. Germline CDR1 reads ENHRY; CDR2 reads SYGVKD. The CDR3 runs 13 residues. J gave up 5 bases and V 6 bases, and 5 bases lay outside the gene matches.

The table lists this clone with a few counts. The chain couples TRBV5-1 to TRBJ2-1, with 9 bases identical to TRBD2. The V gene's germline CDR1 is SGHRS and CDR2 YFSETQ. Losses at the gene ends were 0 bases for V and 10 bases for J; bases not matched to a gene: 8. The CDR3 extends over 15 amino acids. CDR3 coding DNA: TGCGCCAGCAGCTTGGACGGCGGGGGGGCCGAGGAGCAGTTCTTC. This sequence encodes CASSLDGGGAEEQFF.

This clone showed up just a few times. The chain recombines TRBV2 with TRBJ1-1; D call uncertain. The germline gives CDR1 SNHLY, CDR2 FYNNEI. Trimming shortened V by 7 bases and J by 6 bases, and 12 bases separated the two germline ends. This CDR3 has 12 residues. Here the CDR3 DNA reads TGTGCCAGCAACGACAATTATGCTGAAGCTTTCTTT. This translates into CASNDNYAEAFF.

The chain is built from TRBV7-2 and TRBJ2-1, with a weak D call TRBD2 (6 bases). Trimming left V 1 base short and J 5 bases short, with 18 bases between. The CDR3 loop spans 17 amino acids. From germline, CDR1 is SGHTA and CDR2 FQGNSA. CDR3 nucleotide sequence: TGTGCCAGCAGCTTAGTGGGGGGAAGGGAGCCCCACAATGAGCAGTTCTTC. It is translated as CASSLVGGREPHNEQFF.